These 3 T cell receptor beta chains were all obtained from the same sample, sequenced in a study of molecular identifiers for immune sequencing clone quantification. From the PCR reads, TCRdb called clonotypes with MiXCR, one entry per CDR3 protein. Of a few hundred thousand distinct CDR3 sequences listed, 20% to 25% were seen once; the top ten hold more than 0.8%. Material: naive CD8+ T cells from blood, with Jurkat cell RNA spiked in. The subset: FACS-sorted CD8+CD4-CCR7+CD45RA+ naive T cells. The source is a human donor in good health. Some libraries in this study had Jurkat cell RNA spiked in.

The CDR3 nucleotides read TGTGCCAGCAGCTCTCGGATCCCTCCTGGCGAGCAGTACTTC. Translated: CASSSRIPPGEQYF. The chain recombines TRBV7-6 with TRBJ2-7; D is undetermined. V was clipped by 4 bases and J by 6 bases, with 16 bases between them. CDR3 length equals 14 residues. In germline, CDR1 is SGHVS, CDR2 FNYEAQ. Using reference TRBV7-6 and TRBJ2-7 for the parts outside the CDR3, the full variable domain is GAGVSQSPRYKVTKRGQDVALRCDPISGHVSLYWYRQALGQGPEFLTYFNYEAQQDKSGLPNDRFSAERPEGSISTLTIQRTEQRDSAMYRCASSSRIPPGEQYFGPGTRLTVT.

This clonotype was counted at least ten times. The chain links TRBV14 to TRBJ1-1, with D maybe TRBD1 (5 bases). The CDR3 has 16 residues. The germline V and J ends were trimmed by 5 bases and 5 bases, with 21 bases remaining between them. Germline-derived CDR1 and CDR2 are SGHDN and FVKESK. The CDR3 protein is CASSSWGQTEGTEAFF. The CDR3 coding sequence is TGTGCCAGCAGCAGTTGGGGCCAAACCGAGGGAACTGAAGCTTTCTTT.

This clonotype came up a few times. V is TRBV7-9 and J is TRBJ2-5, with TRBD1 identical over 7 bases. The germline CDR1 and CDR2 sequences are SEHNR and FQNEAQ (reference sequence). With V trimmed by 5 bases and J by 3 bases, 12 bases remained unmatched. The CDR3 loop spans 16 amino acids. The CDR3 protein is CASSPRAGGLKETQYF. In DNA form, the CDR3 reads TGTGCCAGCAGCCCCCGGGCAGGGGGTCTGAAAGAGACCCAGTACTTC. The full variable domain, rest sourced from reference TRBV7-9 and TRBJ2-5, is DTGVSQNPRHKITKRGQNVTFRCDPISEHNRLYWYRQTLGQGPEFLTYFQNEAQLEKSRLLSDRFSAERPKGSFSTLEIQRTEQGDSAMYLCASSPRAGGLKETQYFGPGTRLLVL.